The clone carrying this T cell receptor beta chain showed up just a few times. Its antigen is not identified. Treatment described: some 20 received Ad26.COV2.S at low or high dose, single or two shots; five or six received placebo; per-sample allocation not given. Repertoires come from day 63 after the first vaccine or placebo injection. Clones were sequenced by immunoSEQ multiplex PCR, and TCRdb holds only the in-frame ones, with some missing. This table holds about 480,000 clones, roughly 87% found once. This record belongs to a study of Ad26.COV2.S vaccination and SARS-CoV-2 variants. For the study at large: This donor came from the COV1001 trial of Ad26.COV2.S. Study findings and constraints: From the TCR breadth and depth analyses, total T cell responses may have been underestimated. Substantial breadth was reportedly displayed by spike-specific CD8+ and CD4+ T cell responses after vaccination.

This CDR3 is built from 14 residues. The V gene lost 3 bases and the J gene lost 1 base, with 9 bases spanning the gap. CDR1 is SGHRS, CDR2 YFSETQ, per germline. The genes are TRBV5-1 and TRBJ2-3; a weak D match, TRBD2 (5 bases). This TCR came from a person aged 18-60 years who received the Ad26.COV2.S COVID-19 vaccine or a placebo. The source was peripheral blood, collected in a trial of Ad26.COV2.S vaccine versus placebo. CDR3 DNA sequence: TGCGCCAGCAGCTCCTGGCGGGGCACAGATACGCAGTATTTT. This gives the protein CASSSWRGTDTQYF.